These 10 T cell receptor beta chains came from one sample sequenced in a study of vaccination and CD4 T cells after COVID-19. Once obtained from cultured CD4+ T cells, the DNA was sequenced using the Oncomine TCR Beta short-read assay. Using its own MiXCR run on the PCR reads, TCRdb lists one record per CDR3 protein. The data hold fewer than 15,000 distinct CDR3 sequences, with 58% observed a single time. Indicated treatment: approximately nine-day PBMC culture with coronavirus spike peptide pools or control peptides (ViraFEST assay). For these TCRs, the target antigens are not known. Sequences were derived from cultured CD4+ T cells from blood, sampled after SARS-CoV-2 vaccination. These receptors came from a human donor with COVID-19.

The rearrangement links TRBV25-1 to TRBJ1-2; 7 nucleotides align to TRBD1. Looked up from germline, CDR1 is MGHDK and CDR2 is SYGVNS. Trimming at V came to 4 bases and at J to 5 bases, leaving 13 bases not matched to a gene. The CDR3 totals 16 residues. CDR3 coding DNA: TGTGCCAGCAGTGGGTGGGAGCGGGACAGATCTTATGGCTACACCTTC. This translates into CASSGWERDRSYGYTF.

The CDR3 DNA is TGCAGTGCTAGTTACAGCTTCGACTATAATTCACCCCTCCACTTT. Translating gives CSASYSFDYNSPLHF. The chain couples TRBV20-1 to TRBJ1-6; D not certain. From germline, CDR1 is DFQATT and CDR2 SNEGSKA (reference sequence). This CDR3 is built from 15 residues. Trimming removed 3 bases from V and 3 bases from J, with 12 bases in between.

This chain connects TRBV2 to TRBJ1-2; 8 bases line up with TRBD1. With 8 bases clipped from V and 4 bases from J, the junction kept 12 bases outside the gene matches. The CDR3 covers 15 residues. Germline V gene data show CDR1 as SNHLY and CDR2 as FYNNEI. The CDR3 bases are TGTGCCAGCCATCTCCAGGGGGCAAACTTCTATGGCTACACCTTC. Protein: CASHLQGANFYGYTF.

CDR3 in amino acids: CASSPDRVHGYTF. For the CDR3, the DNA is TGTGCCAGCAGCCCGGACAGGGTGCATGGCTACACCTTC. This rearrangement joins TRBV28 to TRBJ1-2, with TRBD1 identical over 8 bases. With V trimmed by 6 bases and J by 6 bases, 6 bases remained unmatched. CDR3 length: 13 amino acids. The germline CDR1 and CDR2 sequences are MDHEN and SYDVKM.

The V gene is TRBV2, the J gene TRBJ2-5; 11 positions match TRBD2. V lost 3 bases, J lost 1 base, and 10 bases stayed unmatched. Germline assignment: CDR1 SNHLY and CDR2 FYNNEI. CDR3 size: 18 residues. Here the CDR3 DNA reads TGTGCCAGCAGTGACACGGGGGCTAGCGGGGGGAGCCAAGAGACCCAGTACTTC. Its translation: CASSDTGASGGSQETQYF.

The rearrangement joins TRBV28 to TRBJ1-3, with 8 bases matching TRBD1. With V trimmed by 7 bases and J by 3 bases, 14 bases remained unmatched. Per the germline V gene, CDR1 is MDHEN and CDR2 is SYDVKM. The CDR3 contains 17 residues. CDR3 loop: CASIMGGRGLSGNTIYF. In DNA form, the CDR3 reads TGTGCCAGCATCATGGGGGGCAGGGGGCTTAGTGGAAACACCATATATTTT.

CDR3 protein: CAIRRGSYNEQFF. The CDR3 nucleotides read TGTGCCATTCGGAGGGGGTCCTACAATGAGCAGTTCTTC. The J gene is TRBJ2-1, the V gene TRBV6-2 or TRBV6-3; either TRBD1 or TRBD2 may supply D (6 bases each). Germline V gives CDR1 MNHEY, CDR2 SVGEGT. CDR3 length: 13 residues. Trimming left V 10 bases short and J 1 base short, with 11 bases between.

The rearrangement joins TRBV7-9 to TRBJ1-2, with no clear D. The CDR3 runs to 13 residues. Between the trimmed V and J ends, which lost 7 bases and 0 bases, there was a span of 9 bases. Looked up from germline, CDR1 is SEHNR and CDR2 is FQNEAQ (reference sequence). CDR3 nucleotides: TGTGCCAGCATGGAGGGATCTAACTATGGCTACACCTTC. Translated, it gives CASMEGSNYGYTF.

V gene TRBV11-3 combines with J gene TRBJ1-1; 7 bases are shared with TRBD1. This CDR3 has 13 amino acids. Trimming cost V 5 bases and J 5 bases; bases outside gene matches: 5. CDR1 is SGHNT, CDR2 YENEEA, per germline. The CDR3 DNA is TGTGCCAGCAGCCCCAGGGGGAAAACTGAAGCTTTCTTT. Protein: CASSPRGKTEAFF.

The V and J genes are TRBV7-3 and TRBJ2-3, with TRBD1 matching 11 bases. In germline, CDR1 is SGHTA, CDR2 FQGTGA. V was pared by 4 bases and J by 3 bases, with 6 bases of the junction left unmatched. The CDR3 consists of 16 residues. This CDR3 is CASSSGQGGGTDTQYF. Here the CDR3 DNA reads TGTGCCAGCAGCTCGGGACAGGGGGGAGGTACAGATACGCAGTATTTT. The whole variable domain, remainder taken from reference TRBV7-3 and TRBJ2-3, is GAGVSQTPSNKVTEKGKYVELRCDPISGHTALYWYRQSLGQGPEFLIYFQGTGAADDSGLPNDRFFAVRPEGSVSTLKIQRTERGDSAVYLCASSSGQGGGTDTQYFGPGTRLTVL.